These 5 T cell receptor beta chains were sequenced from one sample in a study of CD8 T cells in ankylosing spondylitis. Study results and caveats: Within ankylosing spondylitis blood, a TCR beta motif made up of seven or eight highly homologous variants appeared to be characteristic.

TCRdb called the 5' RACE reads again in MiXCR, with one record for every CDR3 protein. The sample shows some 840,000 distinct CDR3 sequences, 12% of them seen only once. Antigens of these TCRs are unknown. The specimen was blood, either unsorted or a sorted T cell fraction (not recorded which). Receptors were obtained from a male donor with ankylosing spondylitis.

This clonotype turned up a few times. This sequence joins TRBV21-1 and TRBJ2-3; the D call of TRBD1 is as the table states it, not checked on the DNA. TRBV21-1 is reported as a pseudogene. There are 18 residues in the CDR3. CDR3 coding DNA: TGTGCCAGCAGCAAAGGGCTGGGGCCCCTGAATAGCACAGATACGCAGTATTTT. As protein: CASSKGLGPLNSTDTQYF.

There are many counts of this clonotype. The V and J genes are TRBV5-1 and TRBJ1-6, with unresolved D. Deletions cut 0 bases from V and 7 bases from J, with 8 bases between. CDR3 length equals 14 residues. Germline V gene sequence: CDR1 SGHRS, CDR2 YFSETQ. CDR3 coding DNA: TGCGCCAGCAGCTTGGGGGAACTCAATTCACCCCTCCACTTT. Its protein product is CASSLGELNSPLHF.

V gene TRBV25-1 combines with J gene TRBJ2-5, with 7 bases identical to TRBD2. Looked up from germline, CDR1 is MGHDK and CDR2 is SYGVNS. CDR3 length equals 13 residues. V shed 7 bases, J shed 4 bases, and the junction held 6 bases outside the gene matches. The CDR3 DNA is TGTGCCAGCACCGCGGGGGTTCCAGAGACCCAGTACTTC. This codes for CASTAGVPETQYF.

The chain links TRBV9 to TRBJ1-4; D is possibly TRBD1 (6 bases). This CDR3 comprises 15 residues. Trimming cost V 0 bases and J 5 bases, with 11 bases left between them. Germline assignment: CDR1 SGDLS and CDR2 YYNGEE. CDR3 sequence (DNA): TGTGCCAGCAGCGTAGAACCGACAGGAAATGAAAAACTGTTTTTT. Protein sequence: CASSVEPTGNEKLFF.

The rearrangement joins TRBV27 to TRBJ1-1, with unresolved D. This CDR3 is 12 amino acids long. The V end lost 5 bases, the J end lost 8 bases, and 12 bases lay between the germline ends. Per germline, CDR1 MNHEY and CDR2 SMNVEV (reference sequence). This CDR3 reads CASSGRGAEAFF. The CDR3 region has the DNA TGTGCCAGCAGTGGACGAGGCGCCGAAGCTTTCTTT.